This entry features one TCR beta chain sequence. TCRdb's copy holds only in-frame clones and misses some; the assay was immunoSEQ multiplex PCR. Of around 340,000 clones in the sample, around 95% were seen once. Trimming removed 4 bases from V and 4 bases from J, with 7 bases in between. The CDR3 runs 12 residues. From germline, CDR1 is MNHEY and CDR2 SVGAGI. This sample stems from a study of shared T cell receptors in the human thymus. The sample comprised thymocytes. This chain joins TRBV6-5 and TRBJ1-1; D unresolved. The origin of this receptor is a human donor. The CDR3 DNA reads TGTGCCAGCAGTTCTTGGGGCACTGAAGCTTTCTTT. Residues: CASSSWGTEAFF.